This TCR beta chain originates from a study of CD8 T cells in ankylosing spondylitis. Findings of the study overall: A motif in TCR beta, a set of eight highly homologous variants, appeared characteristic of ankylosing spondylitis blood. From matched ankylosing spondylitis synovial fluid, disease-linked clones were reportedly recovered at significantly enriched levels. Disease-linked clones bore a CD8+ phenotype and were relatively rare in peripheral blood.

TCRdb independently ran MiXCR on the 5' RACE reads; one entry per CDR3 protein. The sample lists about 200,000 distinct CDR3 sequences, roughly 13% occurring once. This clonotype was counted between two and nine times. Antigen specificity is unknown. The sample comprised blood, either unsorted or a sorted T cell fraction (not recorded which). The receptor was derived from a male donor with ankylosing spondylitis or in good health (not recorded which).

In DNA form, the CDR3 reads TGTGCCAGCAGTTGGACAGATCAGCCCCAGCATTTT. Protein product: CASSWTDQPQHF. The rearrangement links TRBV12-3 or TRBV12-4 to TRBJ1-5; D may be TRBD1 (6 bases). V was trimmed by 4 bases and J by 5 bases, leaving 6 bases between them. CDR3 length: 12 amino acids.